This entry concerns a single T cell receptor beta chain. The sample is drawn from a study of T-cell memory formation after mild COVID-19. TCRdb reprocessed the 5' RACE reads with MiXCR, giving one entry per CDR3 protein. This sample has 450,000 or so distinct CDR3 sequences, with 20% found just once. This CDR3 is built from 17 residues. V was pared by 6 bases and J by 4 bases, with 15 bases of the junction left unmatched. CDR1 is MNHEY, CDR2 SVGEGT, per germline. The sample was PBMCs or a T cell subset sorted from them (not recorded which). The chain is built from TRBV6-2 or TRBV6-3 and TRBJ2-1; 7 nucleotides agree with TRBD1. This clonotype was sampled from an adult woman who had mild COVID-19 (a few samples of this study predate the infection). Cell type and time point are not known. The CDR3 spells CASSSVGLQGLYNEQFF. CDR3 coding DNA: TGTGCCAGCAGCTCGGTCGGGCTACAGGGGCTTTACAATGAGCAGTTCTTC.